These T cell receptor beta chains were read from a single sample in a study of regulatory T cells in long-lasting Graves disease. MiXCR, run by TCRdb on the multiplex PCR reads, gives a single entry per CDR3 protein. The sample records about 460,000 distinct CDR3 sequences, about 20% being singletons. The sequences come from peripheral blood mononuclear cells (PBMCs), collected when the disease was refractory, from a patient treated with antithyroid drugs. These receptors were taken from a female donor with Graves disease. Each CDR3 is given with its conserved first and last residue. A D gene is named only where the DNA matches it firmly. Not every row has a clone size; where given, it reads once, few, many or a size class.

CDR3aa,CDR3nt,abundance,d_gene,j_gene,v_gene,len
CASSFQSSSRETQYF,TGTGCCAGCAGCTTCCAGTCTTCAAGCAGAGAGACCCAGTACTTC,many,-,TRBJ2-5,TRBV11-3,15
CASSPQHPEAFF,TGTGCCAGCAGTCCCCAACACCCTGAGGCTTTCTTT,-,-,TRBJ1-1,TRBV6-1,12
CASYIYDTEAFF,TGTGCCAGCTATATTTACGACACTGAAGCTTTCTTT,few,-,TRBJ1-1,TRBV6-1,12
CASRFTGGSSYEQYF,TGTGCCAGCAGGTTTACAGGGGGGAGCTCCTACGAGCAGTACTTC,-,TRBD1,TRBJ2-7,TRBV7-2,15
CSALGQTNYGYTF,TGCAGTGCTCTCGGACAGACTAACTATGGCTACACCTTC,-,-,TRBJ1-2,TRBV20-1,13
CASSQDWGGGPLNEQYF,TGCGCCAGCAGCCAAGATTGGGGGGGAGGGCCACTGAACGAGCAGTACTTC,once,TRBD2,TRBJ2-7,TRBV28,17
CASSWDGDQPQHF,TGTGCCAGCAGCTGGGACGGAGATCAGCCCCAGCATTTT,few,-,TRBJ1-5,TRBV6-2/TRBV6-3,13
CATSGRLADTQYF,TGTGCCACTAGCGGGAGATTAGCAGATACGCAGTATTTT,-,TRBD2,TRBJ2-3,TRBV6-1,13
CASSQAGQGPYGYTF,TGTGCCAGCAGCCAAGCAGGGCAAGGACCCTATGGCTACACCTTC,-,-,TRBJ1-2,TRBV3-1,15
CASGYSASEYF,TGTGCCAGCGGTTATAGCGCCTCTGAGTACTTC,many,-,TRBJ2-5,TRBV28,11
CASSYAAGTDSGGYTF,TGTGCCAGCAGTTACGCCGCGGGTACCGATTCAGGGGGCTACACCTTC,many,-,TRBJ1-2,TRBV6-5,16
CASSSTPQGYEQFF,TGTGCCAGCAGCTCTACGCCCCAGGGTTACGAGCAGTTCTTC,-,-,TRBJ2-1,TRBV7-2,14
CASSRLGRQFF,TGTGCCAGCAGTCGACTGGGGCGGCAGTTCTTC,-,-,TRBJ2-1,TRBV6-2/TRBV6-3,11